This TCR beta chain was sequenced in a study of post-analysis software for immune sequencing data. For the study at large: The cohort encompassed relapsing-remitting, secondary progressive and progressive-relapsing multiple sclerosis disease courses. Study-wide points: Included in a set of roughly five TRBV segments more frequent in patients than controls were TRBV5-6, TRBV5-1 and TRBV20-1. Controls significantly exceeded multiple sclerosis patients in normalized Chao1 diversity.

Looked up from germline, CDR1 is SNHLY and CDR2 is FYNNEI. Trimming shortened V by 2 bases and J by 4 bases, and 12 bases separated the two germline ends. The CDR3 is 15 residues long. Unique-molecular-identifier-tagged TCR beta cDNA libraries were used. The authors obtained roughly 0.5 million cDNA molecules from approximately 1 to 10 million T cells. TCRdb used MiXCR to reprocess the PCR reads, holding one entry per CDR3 protein. The table includes roughly 600,000 distinct CDR3 sequences, about 44% detected once. Notes on this clonotype: As yet, its antigen is unknown.

The sequence was collected from a girl between 5 and 17 years old with multiple sclerosis. Sequencing was carried out using blood. The chain has TRBV2 and TRBJ2-1, with D possibly TRBD1 on 8 matching bases. The CDR3 protein is CASSELQGGYNEQFF. The CDR3 DNA sequence: TGTGCCAGCAGTGAATTACAGGGGGGGTACAATGAGCAGTTCTTC.